This record covers a single T cell receptor (beta chain). Its antigen is unknown. Gene and germline names: mouse. The CDR3 is cut off 1 residue early in the read; its end comes from the germline J gene. The time point: mouse harvest day 14 after allogeneic transplant. Mouse grafts combined 10^7 T-cell-depleted bone marrow cells with 10^6 splenic CD5+ T cells. Libraries were prepared by immunoSEQ multiplex PCR; TCRdb keeps only in-frame clonotypes and omits some of them. The table lists about 9,000 clones, roughly 38% of them singletons. This sample is part of a study of tissue T cells after allogeneic stem cell transplantation. Overall study results and limits: Alloreactivity or antigen specificity of tissue TCRs was not determined; some clones might be host cells. Within patients, tissue anatomy strongly shaped TCR repertoire composition.

Losses at the gene ends were 6 bases for V and 0 bases for J; bases not matched to a gene: 2. The V gene's germline CDR1 is KGHPV and CDR2 FQNQEV (reference sequence). The CDR3 sequence is 14 residues long. The chain combines TRBV26 with TRBJ2-4, with 8 bases that match TRBD1. The sequencing sample was made of skin. The receptor was isolated from a female BALB/c mouse given C57BL/6 T cells with graft-versus-host disease after an allogeneic hematopoietic cell transplant. CDR3 bases read: TGTGCCAGCAGCGACAGGGGTAGTCAAAACACCTTGTAC. Its translation: CASSDRGSQNTLY. The whole CDR3 sequence reads CASSDRGSQNTLYF. The variable domain in full, completed from reference TRBV26 and TRBJ2-4, reads NSKVIQTPRYLVKGQGQKAKMRCIPEKGHPVVFWYQQNKNNEFKFLINFQNQEVLQQIDMTEKRFSAECPSNSPCSLEIQSSEAGDSALYLCASSDRGSQNTLYFGAGTRLSVL.